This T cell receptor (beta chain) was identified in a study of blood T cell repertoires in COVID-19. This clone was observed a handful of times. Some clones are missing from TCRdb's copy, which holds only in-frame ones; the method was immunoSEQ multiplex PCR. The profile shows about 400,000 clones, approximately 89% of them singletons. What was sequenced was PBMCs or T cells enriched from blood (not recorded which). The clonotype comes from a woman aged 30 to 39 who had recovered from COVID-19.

The CDR3 reads CASSLAYNQPQHF. CDR3 coding DNA: TGTGCCAGCAGCTTAGCTTACAATCAGCCCCAGCATTTT. The rearrangement uses TRBV7-9 and TRBJ1-5; D call uncertain. CDR3 length: 13 residues. Trimming cost V 0 bases and J 3 bases, with 3 bases left between them. Germline-derived CDR1 and CDR2 are SEHNR and FQNEAQ (reference sequence).